This TCR beta chain is from a study of T cell changes during pregnancy in multiple sclerosis. Assay used: immunoSEQ multiplex PCR; TCRdb lists only in-frame clones, some missing. The sample has about 38,000 clones, around nine tenths seen once. Trimming left V 6 bases short and J 4 bases short, with 15 bases between. The germline V gene encodes CDR1 SQVTM and CDR2 ANQGSEA. This CDR3 is 13 amino acids long. Sample: CD8+ T cells from peripheral blood mononuclear cells, taken in the third trimester of pregnancy. The chain couples TRBV29-1 to TRBJ1-1; D is perhaps TRBD1 (6 bases). This sequence was found in a female donor with multiple sclerosis, enrolled in a pregnancy study. CDR3: CSVFTGRVTEAFF. CDR3 sequence (DNA): TGCAGCGTCTTTACAGGGAGGGTCACTGAAGCTTTCTTT. The full variable domain, completed using reference TRBV29-1 and TRBJ1-1, is SAVISQKPSRDICQRGTSLTIQCQVDSQVTMMFWYRQQPGQSLTLIATANQGSEATYESGFVIDKFPISRPNLTFSTLTVSNMSPEDSSIYLCSVFTGRVTEAFFGQGTRLTVV.